One sample yielded the 14 T cell receptor beta chains listed below, sequenced in a study of blood T cell repertoires in COVID-19. Assay: immunoSEQ multiplex PCR; the TCRdb copy retains only in-frame clones and omits some. In the table there are roughly 180,000 clones, 75% to 90% of which are singletons. The specimen was PBMCs or T cells enriched from blood (not recorded which). The receptors were sampled from a man aged 40-50 years who had recovered from COVID-19.

This chain joins TRBV2 and TRBJ1-5; D gene uncertain. The ends were cut back, 6 bases at V and 3 bases at J, with 9 bases in the middle. The CDR3 totals 13 residues. CDR1 and CDR2 (germline): SNHLY, FYNNEI. In DNA, the CDR3 is TGTGCCAGCAGGAGAGAAACCAATCAGCCCCAGCATTTT. Protein sequence: CASRRETNQPQHF.

The V call is TRBV6-5, the J call TRBJ2-2, with 8 bases fitting TRBD2. The germline gives CDR1 MNHEY, CDR2 SVGAGI. The CDR3 is 13 residues long. V was clipped by 10 bases and J by 1 base; unmatched bases: 2. DNA of the CDR3: TGTGCCATCAGCGGGGGGAACACCGGGGAGCTGTTTTTT. Protein product: CAISGGNTGELFF.

The chain combines TRBV9 with TRBJ1-1; TRBD1 aligns across 10 bases. V dropped 3 bases and J dropped 3; count of bases not matched to a gene: 8. This CDR3 has 16 residues. CDR1 is SGDLS, CDR2 YYNGEE, per germline. The CDR3 nucleotides are TGTGCCAGCAGCGCCGGGGACAGGGGAAGGTACACTGAAGCTTTCTTT. Translated, it gives CASSAGDRGRYTEAFF.

The gene calls are TRBV9 and TRBJ2-2, with D tentatively TRBD1 (7 bases). The ends were cut back, 4 bases at V and 1 base at J, with 14 bases in the middle. The V gene's germline CDR1 is SGDLS and CDR2 YYNGEE. The CDR3 is made up of 16 amino acids. The CDR3: CASSRGGTVNTGELFF. CDR3 nucleotides: TGTGCCAGCAGCAGAGGGGGGACAGTGAACACCGGGGAGCTGTTTTTT.

CDR3 protein: CASSLLGEGETQYF. DNA for the CDR3: TGTGCCAGCAGTCTGCTGGGGGAGGGAGAGACCCAGTACTTC. The chain is built from TRBV27 and TRBJ2-5; 7 nucleotides match TRBD2. V lost 5 bases, J lost 4 bases, and 7 bases stayed unmatched. CDR1 is MNHEY, CDR2 SMNVEV, per germline (reference sequence). The CDR3 totals 14 residues.

This chain links TRBV5-1 with TRBJ1-1; 10 bases align to TRBD1. The J segment lost 1 base and the V segment lost 0 bases, leaving 3 bases of the junction unmatched. The CDR3 sequence is 16 residues long. Germline assignment: CDR1 SGHRS and CDR2 YFSETQ. CDR3 nucleotides: TGCGCCAGCAGCTTGGGACAGGGGGCAGCGAACACTGAAGCTTTCTTT. Its translation is CASSLGQGAANTEAFF.

The chain links TRBV5-1 to TRBJ2-5; the match to TRBD1 covers 8 bases. V dropped 4 bases and J dropped 1; count of bases not matched to a gene: 3. From germline, CDR1 is SGHRS and CDR2 YFSETQ. The CDR3 runs 14 residues. CDR3 region: CASSPGQGQETQYF. In DNA form, the CDR3 reads TGCGCCAGCAGCCCCGGACAGGGCCAAGAGACCCAGTACTTC. The full variable domain, in which reference TRBV5-1 and TRBJ2-5 provide the parts outside the CDR3, is KAGVTQTPRYLIKTRGQQVTLSCSPISGHRSVSWYQQTPGQGLQFLFEYFSETQRNKGNFPGRFSGRQFSNSRSEMNVSTLELGDSALYLCASSPGQGQETQYFGPGTRLLVL.

The V call is TRBV19, the J call TRBJ2-3, with D possibly being TRBD1 (5 bases). CDR1 LNHDA and CDR2 SQIVND come from the germline V gene (reference sequence). The CDR3 has 13 residues. Trimming took off 4 bases at V and 4 bases at J, with 9 bases between the two ends. The CDR3 sequence: CASSNQGSDTQYF. The DNA for the CDR3 is TGTGCCAGTAGTAACCAGGGTTCAGATACGCAGTATTTT.

The V call is TRBV19, the J call TRBJ1-5; 7 nucleotides line up with TRBD1. J lost 3 bases, V lost 7 bases, and 15 bases had no gene match. This CDR3 has 17 residues. The germline V gene encodes CDR1 LNHDA and CDR2 SQIVND (reference sequence). The CDR3 DNA is TGTGCCAGTACCCCCTTAGCGGGACAGTCCATCAATCAGCCCCAGCATTTT. It encodes CASTPLAGQSINQPQHF.

Only a few counts were recorded for this clone. In the same sample, other DNA sequences code for this CDR3. This chain links TRBV11-2 with TRBJ1-1; D not certain. This CDR3 region has 13 residues. Trimming removed 1 base at V and 3 bases at J, with 6 bases between. Germline V gives CDR1 SGHAT, CDR2 FQNNGV. DNA of the CDR3: TGTGCCAGCAGCTTAGGTAGTGACACTGAAGCTTTCTTT. Translating it yields CASSLGSDTEAFF.

The V call is TRBV11-3, the J call TRBJ2-7, with 8 bases identical to TRBD1. The CDR3 loop spans 16 amino acids. Germline values: CDR1 SGHNT, CDR2 YENEEA. V shed 3 bases, J shed 0 bases, and the junction held 7 bases outside the gene matches. In DNA form, the CDR3 reads TGTGCCAGCAGCTTTGACCGGGACAGGAGCTCCTACGAGCAGTACTTC. It encodes CASSFDRDRSSYEQYF.

This clone was seen only a few times. V and J are TRBV6-5 and TRBJ1-3; 8 bases align to TRBD1. CDR3 length: 16 amino acids. After removal of 0 bases from V and 8 bases from J, the junction contained 9 bases not matched to a gene. The germline CDR1 and CDR2 sequences are MNHEY and SVGAGI. The CDR3 bases are TGTGCCAGCAGTTACTCTTCAGGGGGCTTCGGGGACACCATATATTTT. It encodes CASSYSSGGFGDTIYF.

Note on this clone: Sequence at one end of the junction differs from germline and may be a read error. V usage is TRBV25-1 and J usage is TRBJ2-1, with D possibly being TRBD1 (5 bases). This CDR3 is 17 amino acids long. CDR1 is MGHDK and CDR2 is SYGVNS in the germline V gene. The CDR3 bases are TGTGCCAGCAGTGAATTCGAAGGGGTCGGGCAATACAATGAGCAATTCTTC. Protein: CASSEFEGVGQYNEQFF.

In DNA form, the CDR3 reads TGTGCCTGGTCGGGTGGGACAAATTCCCTCTTAGATACGCAGTATTTT. Residues: CAWSGGTNSLLDTQYF. V and J are TRBV30 and TRBJ2-3; TRBD1 is a possible D gene (6 bases). CDR1 and CDR2 (germline): GTSNPN, SVGIG (reference sequence). The CDR3 runs 16 residues. V lost 5 bases, J lost 5 bases, and 23 bases lay in between.